This T cell receptor (beta chain) was profiled in a study of T cells in Graves' hyperthyroidism and ophthalmopathy. The CDR3 loop spans 15 amino acids. V was trimmed by 6 bases and J by 0 bases, leaving 11 bases between them. CDR1 ENHRY and CDR2 SYGVKD come from the germline V gene. TCR beta CDR3 region amplification was performed from RNA transcripts. The HTBI set primed first-round TCR CDR3 RT-PCR. Using its own MiXCR run on the multiplex PCR reads, TCRdb lists one record per CDR3 protein. The table records 350,000 to 400,000 distinct CDR3 sequences, roughly 18% of them present only once. Patients affected by ophthalmopathy presented a Clinical Activity Score of at least 3, a NOSPECS grade of at least 4, and disease duration below 3 months. A roughly 9.7 ml volume of fresh peripheral blood provided the PBMCs.

The V call is TRBV10-3, the J call TRBJ2-2, with TRBD2 as a possible D gene (6 bases). This sequence was found in a man between 18 and 35 years old with Graves' ophthalmopathy. Sequencing was carried out using blood. Here the CDR3 reads CAISRTKANTGELFF. Written as DNA, the CDR3 is TGTGCCATCAGCCGGACTAAAGCGAACACCGGGGAGCTGTTTTTT.